Sequencing of this T cell receptor (beta chain) was carried out in a study of cytomegalovirus exposure and HLA in healthy donors. The primer mix had 60 Vbeta and 13 Jbeta primers. This table comes from immunoSEQ multiplex PCR, and its TCRdb copy is limited to in-frame clones, with some not included. The table includes 150,000 to 200,000 clones, roughly 78% detected once. The CDR3 consists of 17 residues. V lost 1 base and J lost 1, with 15 bases in between. CDR1 is KGHSH and CDR2 is LQKENI in the germline V gene. Study-level results: Overall, around 160 TCR beta chains were annotated as cytomegalovirus-associated. Several of the most significant clusters appeared linked to common viral pathogens, based on a later analysis.

A word on this clone: Its antigen is still unknown.

The sequenced sample consisted of PBMCs. This TCR derives from a middle-aged woman in good health and CMV-seronegative. V gene TRBV18 combines with J gene TRBJ2-3; D is possibly TRBD1 (6 bases). In nucleotides, the CDR3 is TGTGCCAGCTCACCACGCCAACAGGGTGGAGGCACAGATACGCAGTATTTT. Its protein is CASSPRQQGGGTDTQYF.